This T cell receptor (beta chain) is from a study of blood T cells in healthy people across ages. Together with a sample-barcoded 5' primer, a J-beta primer mix was included in a second PCR lasting roughly 6 to 12 cycles. One entry per CDR3 protein, called by TCRdb with MiXCR from the 5' RACE reads. The data hold 980,000 or so distinct CDR3 sequences, with roughly 43% observed a single time. CDR1 and CDR2 (germline): SNHLY, FYNNEI. V gave up 7 bases and J gave up 9 bases, with 9 bases separating them. This CDR3 has 10 residues. The source material was blood. The chain combines TRBV2 with TRBJ1-2; possible D gene TRBD1, 6 bases. The clonotype comes from a young man in good health. In DNA form, the CDR3 reads TGTGCCAGCACTCAGGGGAGCTACACCTTC. Amino acids: CASTQGSYTF.